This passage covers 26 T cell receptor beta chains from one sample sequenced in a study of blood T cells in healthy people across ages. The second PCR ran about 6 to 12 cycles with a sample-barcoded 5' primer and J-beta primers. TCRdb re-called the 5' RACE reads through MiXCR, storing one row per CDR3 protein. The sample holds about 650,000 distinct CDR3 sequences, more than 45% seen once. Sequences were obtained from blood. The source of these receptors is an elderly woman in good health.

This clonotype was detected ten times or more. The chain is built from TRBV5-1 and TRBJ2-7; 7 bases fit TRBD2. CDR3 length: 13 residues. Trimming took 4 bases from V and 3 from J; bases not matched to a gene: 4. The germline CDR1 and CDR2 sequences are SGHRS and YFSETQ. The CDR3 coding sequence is TGCGCCAGCAGCCCGGGGACTAACTACGAGCAGTACTTC. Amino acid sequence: CASSPGTNYEQYF.

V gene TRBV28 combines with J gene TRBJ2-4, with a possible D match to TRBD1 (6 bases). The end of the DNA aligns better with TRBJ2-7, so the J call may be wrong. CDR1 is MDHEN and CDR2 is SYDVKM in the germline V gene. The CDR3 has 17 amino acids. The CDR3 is CASGSPGQGNVAYEQYF. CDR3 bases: TGTGCCAGCGGGTCCCCGGGACAAGGGAACGTCGCCTACGAGCAGTACTTC.

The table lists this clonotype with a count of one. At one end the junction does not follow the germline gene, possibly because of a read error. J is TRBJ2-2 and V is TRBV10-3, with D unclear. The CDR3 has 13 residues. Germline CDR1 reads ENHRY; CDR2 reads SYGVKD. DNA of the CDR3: TGTGCAATCAGTGGTTTATCCGGCGGGGAGCTGTTTTTT. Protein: CAISGLSGGELFF.

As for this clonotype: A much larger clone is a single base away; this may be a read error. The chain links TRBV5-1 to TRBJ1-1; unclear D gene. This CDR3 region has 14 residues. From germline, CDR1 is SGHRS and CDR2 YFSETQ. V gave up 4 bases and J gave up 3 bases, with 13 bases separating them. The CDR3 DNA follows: TGCGCCAGCAGCGTGATTTCCTTGGACACTGAAGCTTTCTTT. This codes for CASSVISLDTEAFF. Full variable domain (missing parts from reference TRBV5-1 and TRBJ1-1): KAGVTQTPRYLIKTRGQQVTLSCSPISGHRSVSWYQQTPGQGLQFLFEYFSETQRNKGNFPGRFSGRQFSNSRSEMNVSTLELGDSALYLCASSVISLDTEAFFGQGTRLTVV.

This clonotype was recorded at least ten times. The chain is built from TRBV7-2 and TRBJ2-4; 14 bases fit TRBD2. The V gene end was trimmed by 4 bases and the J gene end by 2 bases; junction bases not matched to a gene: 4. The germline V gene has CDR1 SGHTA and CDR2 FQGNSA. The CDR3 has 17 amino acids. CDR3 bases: TGTGCCAGCAGCTCCCGGACTAGCGGGAGGACCAAAAACATTCAGTACTTC. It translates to CASSSRTSGRTKNIQYF.

CDR3 DNA: TGTGCCAGCAGCTTGTCGGTATATAATGAAAAACTGTTTTTT. Translating gives CASSLSVYNEKLFF. The rearrangement links TRBV14 to TRBJ1-4, with no clear D. The CDR3 contains 14 residues. From germline, CDR1 is SGHDN and CDR2 FVKESK. The ends were cut back, 5 bases at V and 4 bases at J, with 11 bases in the middle.

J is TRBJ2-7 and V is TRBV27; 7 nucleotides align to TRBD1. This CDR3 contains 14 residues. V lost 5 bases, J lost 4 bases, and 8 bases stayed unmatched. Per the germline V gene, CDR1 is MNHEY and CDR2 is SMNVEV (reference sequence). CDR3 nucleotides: TGTGCCAGCAGTACCAGGGGGAGTATGTACGAGCAGTACTTC. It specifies CASSTRGSMYEQYF.

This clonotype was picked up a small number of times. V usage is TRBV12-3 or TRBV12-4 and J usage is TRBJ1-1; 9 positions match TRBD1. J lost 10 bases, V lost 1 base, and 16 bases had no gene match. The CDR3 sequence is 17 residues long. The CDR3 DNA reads TGTGCCAGCAGTTTAGGTACCGGGACAGGGAAAGGGGCTAGAGCTTTCTTT. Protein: CASSLGTGTGKGARAFF.

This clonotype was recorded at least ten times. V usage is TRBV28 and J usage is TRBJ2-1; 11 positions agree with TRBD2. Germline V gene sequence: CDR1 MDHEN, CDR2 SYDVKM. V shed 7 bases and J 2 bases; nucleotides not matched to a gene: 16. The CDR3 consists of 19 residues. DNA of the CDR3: TGTGCCAGCAACCCTTCCTTTAGCGGGAGGGGTAAACCCTACAATGAGCAGTTCTTC. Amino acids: CASNPSFSGRGKPYNEQFF.

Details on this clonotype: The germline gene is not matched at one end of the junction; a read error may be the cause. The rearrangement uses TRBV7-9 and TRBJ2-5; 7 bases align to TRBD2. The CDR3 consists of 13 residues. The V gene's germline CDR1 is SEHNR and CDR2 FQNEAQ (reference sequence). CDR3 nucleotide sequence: TGTGCCAACAGCGGGACTAATCAAGAGACCCAGTACTTC. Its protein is CANSGTNQETQYF.

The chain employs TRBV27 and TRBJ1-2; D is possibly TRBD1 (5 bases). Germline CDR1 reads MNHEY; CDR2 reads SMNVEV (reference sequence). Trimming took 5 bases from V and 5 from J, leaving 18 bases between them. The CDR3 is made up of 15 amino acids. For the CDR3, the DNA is TGTGCCAGCAGTCTGCAAATCCACGGGGGGTATGGCTACACCTTC. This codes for CASSLQIHGGYGYTF.

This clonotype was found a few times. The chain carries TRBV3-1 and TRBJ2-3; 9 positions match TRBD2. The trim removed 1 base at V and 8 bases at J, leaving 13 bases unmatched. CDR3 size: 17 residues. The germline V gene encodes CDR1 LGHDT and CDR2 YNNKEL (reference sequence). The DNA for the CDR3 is TGTGCCAGCAGCCAAGGGGCGTTAGCGGGAGCGGAAGGTACGCAGTATTTT. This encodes CASSQGALAGAEGTQYF.

The CDR3 loop is CASSQGGSSGGEFF. The CDR3 DNA follows: TGCGCCAGCAGCCAAGGAGGATCCAGCGGGGGAGAGTTCTTC. The V and J genes are TRBV4-3 and TRBJ2-1, with 8 bases that match TRBD2. V shed 1 base and J 14 bases; nucleotides not matched to a gene: 10. The CDR3 totals 14 residues. CDR1 and CDR2 (germline): LGHNA, YSLEER.

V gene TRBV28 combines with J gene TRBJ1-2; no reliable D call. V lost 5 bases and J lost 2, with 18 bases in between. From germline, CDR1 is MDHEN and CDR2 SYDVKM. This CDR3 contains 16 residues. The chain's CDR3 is CASSTDLRRWNYGYTF. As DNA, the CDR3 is TGTGCCAGCAGTACGGATCTACGTAGGTGGAACTATGGCTACACCTTC.

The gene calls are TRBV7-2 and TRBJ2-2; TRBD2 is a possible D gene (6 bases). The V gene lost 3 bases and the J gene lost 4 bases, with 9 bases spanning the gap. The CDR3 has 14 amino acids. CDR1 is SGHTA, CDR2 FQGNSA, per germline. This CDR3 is CASSLGLITGELFF. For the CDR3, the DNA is TGTGCCAGCAGCTTGGGACTCATCACCGGGGAGCTGTTTTTT.

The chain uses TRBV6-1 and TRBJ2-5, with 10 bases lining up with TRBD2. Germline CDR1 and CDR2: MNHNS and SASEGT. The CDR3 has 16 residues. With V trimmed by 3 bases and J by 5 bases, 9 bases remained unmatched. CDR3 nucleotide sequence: TGTGCCAGCAGTGAGTGGACTAGCGGCTTCGGGGAGACCCAGTACTTC. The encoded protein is CASSEWTSGFGETQYF.

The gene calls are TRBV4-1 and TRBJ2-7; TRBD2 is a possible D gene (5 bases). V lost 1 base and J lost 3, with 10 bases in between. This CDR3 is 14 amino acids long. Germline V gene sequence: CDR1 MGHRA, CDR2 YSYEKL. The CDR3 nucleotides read TGCGCCAGCAGCCAAGTGCTCGGGGACTACGAGCAGTACTTC. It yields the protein CASSQVLGDYEQYF.

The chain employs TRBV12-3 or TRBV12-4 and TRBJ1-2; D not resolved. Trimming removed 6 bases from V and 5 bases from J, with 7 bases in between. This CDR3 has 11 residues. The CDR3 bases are TGTGCCAGCAGCACCCTTTATGGCTACACCTTC. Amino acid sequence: CASSTLYGYTF.

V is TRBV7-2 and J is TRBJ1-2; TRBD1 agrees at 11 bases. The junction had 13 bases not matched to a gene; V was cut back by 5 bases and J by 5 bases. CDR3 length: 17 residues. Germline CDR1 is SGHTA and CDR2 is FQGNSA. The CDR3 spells CASSPRTGGANNYGYTF. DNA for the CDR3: TGTGCCAGCAGCCCCCGGACAGGGGGCGCAAATAATTATGGCTACACCTTC.

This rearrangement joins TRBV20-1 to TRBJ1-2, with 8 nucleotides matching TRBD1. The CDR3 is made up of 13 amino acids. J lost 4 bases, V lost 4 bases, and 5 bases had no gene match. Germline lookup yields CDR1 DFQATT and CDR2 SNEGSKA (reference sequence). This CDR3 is CSATGGASYGYTF. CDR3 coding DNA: TGCAGTGCTACAGGGGGCGCGAGCTATGGCTACACCTTC.

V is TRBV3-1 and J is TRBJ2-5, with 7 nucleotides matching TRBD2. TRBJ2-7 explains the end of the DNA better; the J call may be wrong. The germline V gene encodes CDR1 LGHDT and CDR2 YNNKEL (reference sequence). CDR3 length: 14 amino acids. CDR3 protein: CASSQDGRTHEQYF. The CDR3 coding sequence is TGTGCCAGCAGCCAAGACGGGAGGACGCACGAGCAGTACTTC.

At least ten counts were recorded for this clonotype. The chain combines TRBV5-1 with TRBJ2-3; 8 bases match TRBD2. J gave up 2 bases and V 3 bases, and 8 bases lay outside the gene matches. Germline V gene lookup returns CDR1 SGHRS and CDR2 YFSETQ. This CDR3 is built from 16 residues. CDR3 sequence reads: CASSSLWREDTDTQYF. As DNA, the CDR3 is TGCGCCAGCAGCTCCTTATGGCGGGAGGACACAGATACGCAGTATTTT.

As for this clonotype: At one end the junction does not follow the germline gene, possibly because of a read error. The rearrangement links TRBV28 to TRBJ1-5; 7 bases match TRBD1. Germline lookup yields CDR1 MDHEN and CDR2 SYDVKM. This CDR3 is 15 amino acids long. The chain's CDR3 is CASRVGTVSNQSQHF. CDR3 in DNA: TGTGCCAGCAGGGTCGGGACAGTGAGCAATCAGTCCCAGCATTTT.

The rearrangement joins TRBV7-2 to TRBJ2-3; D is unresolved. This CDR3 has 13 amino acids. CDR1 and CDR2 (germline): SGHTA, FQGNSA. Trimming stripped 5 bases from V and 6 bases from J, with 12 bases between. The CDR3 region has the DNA TGTGCCAGCAGCGTACAACCTTTTGATACGCAGTATTTT. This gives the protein CASSVQPFDTQYF.

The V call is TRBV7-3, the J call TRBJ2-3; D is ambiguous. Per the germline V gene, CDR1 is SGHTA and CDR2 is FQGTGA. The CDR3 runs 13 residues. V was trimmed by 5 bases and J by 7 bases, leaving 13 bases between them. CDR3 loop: CASSPSWGYTQYF. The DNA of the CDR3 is TGTGCCAGCAGCCCCAGCTGGGGATATACGCAGTATTTT.

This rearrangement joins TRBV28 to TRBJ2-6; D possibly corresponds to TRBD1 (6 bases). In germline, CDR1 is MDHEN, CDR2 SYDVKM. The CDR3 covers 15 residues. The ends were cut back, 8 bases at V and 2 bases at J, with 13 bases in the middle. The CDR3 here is CASGSTGTGANVLTF. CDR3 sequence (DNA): TGTGCCAGCGGATCGACAGGCACTGGGGCCAACGTCCTGACTTTC.